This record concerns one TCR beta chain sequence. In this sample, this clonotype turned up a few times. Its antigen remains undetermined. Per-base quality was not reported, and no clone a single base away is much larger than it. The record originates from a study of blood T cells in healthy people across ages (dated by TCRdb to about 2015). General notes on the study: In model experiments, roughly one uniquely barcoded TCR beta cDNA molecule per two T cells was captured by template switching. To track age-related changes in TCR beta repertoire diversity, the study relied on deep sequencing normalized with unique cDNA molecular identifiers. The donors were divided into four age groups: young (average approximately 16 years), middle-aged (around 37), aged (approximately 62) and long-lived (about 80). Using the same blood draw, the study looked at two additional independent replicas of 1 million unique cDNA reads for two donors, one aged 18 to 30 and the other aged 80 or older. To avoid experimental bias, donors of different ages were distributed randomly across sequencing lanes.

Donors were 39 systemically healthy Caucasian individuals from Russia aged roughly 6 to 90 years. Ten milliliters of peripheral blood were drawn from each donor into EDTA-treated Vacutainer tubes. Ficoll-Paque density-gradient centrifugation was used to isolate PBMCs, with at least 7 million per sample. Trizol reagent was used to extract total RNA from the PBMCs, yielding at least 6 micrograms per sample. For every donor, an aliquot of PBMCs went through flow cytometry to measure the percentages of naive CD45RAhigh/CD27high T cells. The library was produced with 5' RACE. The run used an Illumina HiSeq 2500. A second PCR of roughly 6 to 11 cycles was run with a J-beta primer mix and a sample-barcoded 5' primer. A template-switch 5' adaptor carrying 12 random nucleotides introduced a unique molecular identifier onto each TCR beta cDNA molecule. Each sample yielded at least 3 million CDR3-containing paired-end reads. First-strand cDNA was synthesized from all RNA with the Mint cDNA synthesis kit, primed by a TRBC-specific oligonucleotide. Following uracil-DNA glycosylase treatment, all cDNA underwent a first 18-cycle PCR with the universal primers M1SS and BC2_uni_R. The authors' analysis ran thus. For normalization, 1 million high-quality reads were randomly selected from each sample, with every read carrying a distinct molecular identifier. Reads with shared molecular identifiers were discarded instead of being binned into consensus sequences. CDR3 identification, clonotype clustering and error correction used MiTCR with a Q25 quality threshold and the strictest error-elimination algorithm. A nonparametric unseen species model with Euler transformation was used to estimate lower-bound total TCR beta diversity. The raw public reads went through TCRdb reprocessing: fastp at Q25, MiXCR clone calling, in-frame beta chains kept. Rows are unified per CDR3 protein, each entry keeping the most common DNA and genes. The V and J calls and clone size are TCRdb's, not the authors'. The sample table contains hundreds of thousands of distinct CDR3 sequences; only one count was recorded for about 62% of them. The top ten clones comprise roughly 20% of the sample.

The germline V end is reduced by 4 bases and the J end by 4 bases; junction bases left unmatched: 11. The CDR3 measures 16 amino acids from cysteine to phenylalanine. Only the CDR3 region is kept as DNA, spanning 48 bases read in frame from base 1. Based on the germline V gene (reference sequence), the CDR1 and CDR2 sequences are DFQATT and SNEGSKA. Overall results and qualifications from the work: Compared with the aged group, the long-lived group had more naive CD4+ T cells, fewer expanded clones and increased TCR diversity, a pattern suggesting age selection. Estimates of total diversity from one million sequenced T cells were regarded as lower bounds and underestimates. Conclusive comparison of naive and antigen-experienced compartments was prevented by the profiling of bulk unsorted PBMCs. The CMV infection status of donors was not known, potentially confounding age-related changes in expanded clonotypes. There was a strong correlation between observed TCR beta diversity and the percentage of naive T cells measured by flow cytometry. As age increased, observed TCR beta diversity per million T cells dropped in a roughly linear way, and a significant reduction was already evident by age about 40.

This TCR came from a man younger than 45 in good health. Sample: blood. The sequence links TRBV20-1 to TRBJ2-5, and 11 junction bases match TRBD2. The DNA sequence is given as TGCAGTGCTATGCGGAGTAGCGGGGGGGCCTTAGAGACCCAGTACTTC. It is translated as CSAMRSSGGALETQYF.